The sequence of this TCR beta chain was determined in a study of human T cells and chemical hapten exposure (dated by TCRdb to the early 2020s). General notes on the study: For sensitization, 2% DPC in acetone was applied to an approximately 2 cm by approximately 2 cm area of upper inner arm skin. Patch testing was performed on the upper back with Finn chambers containing 0.01% DPC, and the patch tests were scored after 6 days according to International Contact Dermatitis Research Group standards. Weekly therapeutic DPC doses were additionally applied to the scalp of patients throughout the approximately 24-week study period. For TCR sequencing, blood came from approximately 29 alopecia patients at anywhere from one to four time points (pre-sensitization, 2, 6 and 24 weeks). Alopecia areata with under or over 50% scalp involvement, alopecia totalis and alopecia universalis were represented in the patient cohort, which was mostly female. Blood was sampled from patients pre-sensitization (week 0) and at 2, 6 and about 24 weeks after DPC sensitization. This study followed changes in the peripheral blood TCR repertoire in vivo during primary and secondary sensitization of alopecia patients to the hapten diphenylcyclopropenone (DPC). Libraries were pooled for sequencing, and per-sample TCR yields varied mainly because of small differences in library volumes within the pool.

CDR1 SGDLS and CDR2 YYNGEE are derived from the germline V gene. Reading from cysteine to phenylalanine, the CDR3 counts 16 amino acids. The DNA shown is the 48-base CDR3, in frame from base 1. A distance of 18 bases separates the germline ends of V and J, which lose 0 bases and 5 bases respectively. Concerning this clonotype itself: Its antigen remains unidentified. Base qualities were left out, and no much larger clone turns up one base away.

The time point label on this specimen signifies: pre-sensitization, week 0. In the paper's terms, the treatment or condition label means: therapeutic diphenylcyclopropenone sensitization with weekly scalp DPC. At each patch-test visit, blood was drawn before the patch test was applied. Patients were considered eligible if aged 18 to 70, diagnosed with alopecia and deemed suitable for DPC therapy, and patients were excluded if pregnant. Total RNA was isolated from unfractionated whole blood collected in Tempus Blood RNA tubes. General findings and caveats noted by the study authors: All patients had alopecia, a presumed autoimmune disease, so their immune response might differ from that of healthy individuals. Repeated subsampling changed both the strength of the expansion versus patch-test correlation and the threshold at which that correlation became significant. Patch test score correlated positively with the number of PT1 expanded TCRs, reaching significance at thresholds 8, 16 and 32 but not at 4. Expanded TCRs formed significantly more large CDR3 similarity clusters than pre-sensitization or healthy control sets, consistent with antigen-driven responses. DPC sensitization did not change how many TCRs were above 1 in 1000 frequency, and no evidence was found of alterations in global repertoire structure.

The library was produced with RACE. Sequencing used a NextSeq 500. During library preparation, unique molecular identifiers were attached to individual cDNA molecules so that TCRs could be counted in a quantitative, reproducible way. From each blood RNA sample, both TCR alpha and TCR beta chains were sequenced. For the original study's pipeline: A median of approximately 96,000 TCRs per sample was observed, with a range of about 23,224 to 750,000. The Decombinator software suite was used to annotate V, J and CDR3 in the TCR reads. For the PS versus PT1 abundance plots, all samples were subsampled to the same number of TCRs (28,000). Expanded TCRs were defined as absent before sensitization and observed at least eight times at the 2-week time point. TCRdb reprocessed the public reads (quality trimming at Q25 with fastp, clone calling with MiXCR) and kept in-frame beta chains. Every distinct CDR3 protein forms one entry, paired with its most common genes and DNA. The V and J calls and clone size are TCRdb's, not the authors'. The sample table records a few hundred thousand distinct CDR3 sequences; roughly 6% of these occur just once. Around 8.6% of the sample is in the top ten clones.

Sequenced here: whole blood, sampled in connection with sensitization to the hapten diphenylcyclopropenone (DPC). The receptor's source is a woman aged 18 to 35 with alopecia areata. Some clones in this sample may be carry-over from other donors' samples. Rearrangement joined TRBV9 to TRBJ2-7; possibly the D gene is TRBD2, per 6 matching bases. CDR3 sequence: CASSVAGGASWDEQYF. The base sequence is TGTGCCAGCAGCGTAGCTGGAGGGGCCTCTTGGGACGAGCAGTACTTC.